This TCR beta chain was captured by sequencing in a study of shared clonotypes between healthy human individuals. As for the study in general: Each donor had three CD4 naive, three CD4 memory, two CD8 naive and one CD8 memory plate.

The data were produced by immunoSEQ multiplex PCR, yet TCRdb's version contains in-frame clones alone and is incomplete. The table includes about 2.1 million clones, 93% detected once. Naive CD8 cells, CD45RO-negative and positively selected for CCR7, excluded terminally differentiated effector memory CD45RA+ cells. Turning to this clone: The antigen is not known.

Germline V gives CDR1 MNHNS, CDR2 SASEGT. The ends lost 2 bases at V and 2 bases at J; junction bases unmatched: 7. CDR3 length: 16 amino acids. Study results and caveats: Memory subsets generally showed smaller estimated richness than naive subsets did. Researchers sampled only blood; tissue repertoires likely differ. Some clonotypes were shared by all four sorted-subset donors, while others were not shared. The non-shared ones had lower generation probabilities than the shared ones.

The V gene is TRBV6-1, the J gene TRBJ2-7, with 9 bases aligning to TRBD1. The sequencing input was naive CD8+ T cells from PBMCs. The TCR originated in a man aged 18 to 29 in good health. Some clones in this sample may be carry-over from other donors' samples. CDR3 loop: CASSERDREWAYEQYF. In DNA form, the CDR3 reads TGTGCCAGCAGTGAACGGGACAGGGAATGGGCCTACGAGCAGTACTTC.